What follows is one T cell receptor beta chain and its context. Its antigen remains unidentified. The data derive from a study of CXCR3-negative and CXCR3-positive naive CD8 T cells. Study as a whole: Each library gave roughly 1.6 +/- 0.3 million of approximately 150 million TRB reads.

In preparing the TRB cDNA libraries, 5' RACE with UMI labels was used. Reanalyzing the 5' RACE reads, TCRdb keeps one entry per CDR3 protein, without DNA. Its clone listing holds some 99,000 distinct CDR3 sequences. General study findings and limits: CXCR3-positive naive cells carried more hydrophobic TRB CDR3s than CXCR3-negative ones.

This TCR was sampled from a human donor in good health. Some clones in this sample may be carry-over from other donors' samples. The source material was naive CXCR3+ CD8+ T cells from blood. The subset here: CD45RO-CCR7+CD27+CD95- naive CD8+ T cells expressing CXCR3 (TNR3+).

CDR3 region: CTWTEVGGTEAFF. V is TRBV30 and J is TRBJ1-1; lacking DNA, the TRBD1 call made by TCRdb goes unchecked. The V gene's germline CDR1 is GTSNPN and CDR2 SVGIG (reference sequence). This CDR3 is built from 13 residues.